The 29 T cell receptor beta chains below come from one sample, sequenced in a study of CD8 T cells in ankylosing spondylitis. TCRdb itself ran the 5' RACE reads through MiXCR, one entry per CDR3 protein. Of 150,000 to 200,000 distinct CDR3 sequences in the sample, approximately 20% are singletons; the top ten hold roughly 8%. The sequencing sample was made of blood, either unsorted or a sorted T cell fraction (not recorded which). Receptor source: a male donor with ankylosing spondylitis or in good health (not recorded which).

This chain joins TRBV3-1 and TRBJ2-3; D uncertain. CDR3 length: 15 residues. Deletions cut 2 bases from V and 0 bases from J, with 9 bases between. CDR1 is LGHDT and CDR2 is YNNKEL in the germline V gene (reference sequence). The CDR3 nucleotides read TGTGCCAGCAGCCAATGGCCGCTTAGCACAGATACGCAGTATTTT. It encodes CASSQWPLSTDTQYF.

The rearrangement uses TRBV7-2 and TRBJ2-7; D is undetermined. The CDR3 length is 14 residues. CDR1 SGHTA and CDR2 FQGNSA come from the germline V gene. Trimming removed 2 bases at V and 4 bases at J, with 12 bases between. The CDR3 protein is CASSLFGSEYEQYF. As DNA, the CDR3 is TGTGCCAGCAGCTTATTCGGGTCAGAGTACGAGCAGTACTTC.

This clonotype was observed many times. V gene TRBV6-2 or TRBV6-3 combines with J gene TRBJ2-1; 10 nucleotides agree with TRBD2. The trim removed 6 bases at V and 4 bases at J, leaving 9 bases unmatched. Germline CDR1 reads MNHEY; CDR2 reads SVGEGT. This CDR3 is built from 16 residues. DNA for the CDR3: TGTGCCAGCAGGCAAGGTAGCGGGAGGCGGTACAATGAGCAGTTCTTC. Translating it yields CASRQGSGRRYNEQFF.

This clonotype was seen many times. The genes are TRBV12-3 or TRBV12-4 and TRBJ2-3; D not certain. This CDR3 is built from 14 residues. The V end lost 2 bases, the J end lost 1 base, and 7 bases lay between the germline ends. The CDR3: CASSLSFRTDTQYF. In DNA form, the CDR3 reads TGTGCCAGCAGTTTATCGTTCCGCACAGATACGCAGTATTTT.

This clonotype was detected many times. The gene calls are TRBV6-1 and TRBJ1-2, with 8 bases identical to TRBD1. Losses at the gene ends were 5 bases for V and 4 bases for J; bases not matched to a gene: 6. The germline V gene has CDR1 MNHNS and CDR2 SASEGT. There are 14 residues in the CDR3. Here the CDR3 reads CASSKRTGIYGYTF. CDR3 nucleotides: TGTGCCAGCAGTAAGAGGACAGGGATCTATGGCTACACCTTC.

DNA of the CDR3: TGTGCCAGCAGCGCAGACAGGCTAGCCAAAAACATTCAGTACTTC. Protein sequence: CASSADRLAKNIQYF. The rearrangement links TRBV3-1 to TRBJ2-4; possible D gene TRBD1, 6 bases. The germline CDR1 and CDR2 sequences are LGHDT and YNNKEL (reference sequence). This CDR3 has 15 amino acids. The V end was cut by 5 bases, the J end by 0 bases, with 11 bases between.

This clonotype came up many times. The chain employs TRBV27 and TRBJ2-7; 8 bases agree with TRBD2. Germline V CDR1 and CDR2: MNHEY, SMNVEV (reference sequence). This CDR3 has 14 residues. The J segment lost 7 bases and the V segment lost 6 bases, leaving 11 bases of the junction unmatched. The CDR3 here is CASSSGRGFWEQYF. In DNA, the CDR3 is TGTGCCAGCAGCAGCGGGAGAGGCTTTTGGGAGCAGTACTTC.

The chain carries TRBV3-1 and TRBJ2-7; a weak D match, TRBD2 (6 bases). Trimming left V 4 bases short and J 0 bases short, with 13 bases between. The CDR3 length is 15 residues. CDR1 and CDR2 from the germline V gene are LGHDT and YNNKEL (reference sequence). The CDR3 region is CASSPVADLSYEQYF. The CDR3 DNA follows: TGTGCCAGCAGCCCAGTAGCGGACCTCTCCTACGAGCAGTACTTC.

This clonotype was picked up a small number of times. CDR3 bases: TGCGCCAGCAGCTTTCCCCCCGGACTAGCCTTCTACGAGCAGTACTTC. Its translation is CASSFPPGLAFYEQYF. The J gene is TRBJ2-7, the V gene TRBV5-1, with 8 bases that match TRBD2. The CDR3 totals 16 residues. Per germline, CDR1 SGHRS and CDR2 YFSETQ. Trimming removed 2 bases from V and 3 bases from J; junction bases left unmatched: 10.

This clonotype has just a few counts. The chain uses TRBV19 and TRBJ1-1, with a tentative D call TRBD1 (5 bases). The CDR3 sequence is 13 residues long. V was clipped by 9 bases and J by 5 bases, with 16 bases between them. Germline CDR1 is LNHDA and CDR2 is SQIVND (reference sequence). CDR3 protein: CASAGLGWTEAFF. The CDR3 DNA is TGTGCCAGCGCGGGGCTGGGATGGACTGAAGCTTTCTTT.

CDR3: CASSYSKSAGVSDEQYF. In DNA form, the CDR3 reads TGTGCCAGCAGTTACTCCAAGTCGGCGGGAGTTAGCGACGAGCAGTACTTC. The chain joins TRBV6-5 to TRBJ2-7, with 7 bases that match TRBD2. V was clipped by 0 bases and J by 5 bases; unmatched bases: 13. Germline CDR1 reads MNHEY; CDR2 reads SVGAGI. The CDR3 consists of 17 residues.

The table lists this clonotype with many counts. This chain links TRBV6-1 with TRBJ2-3; 11 nucleotides match TRBD2. Germline CDR1 is MNHNS and CDR2 is SASEGT. The CDR3 is made up of 16 amino acids. J gave up 2 bases and V 5 bases, and 6 bases lay outside the gene matches. The CDR3 coding sequence is TGTGCCAGCAGTCCCGGGACTAGCGGAATCACAGATACGCAGTATTTT. Protein: CASSPGTSGITDTQYF.

The CDR3 loop is CASSLEEGSYRNYGYTF. In nucleotides, the CDR3 is TGTGCCAGCAGTTTAGAGGAGGGGAGCTATCGAAACTATGGCTACACCTTC. The V gene is TRBV28, the J gene TRBJ1-2, with D tentatively TRBD1 (5 bases). V lost 2 bases and J lost 2, with 18 bases in between. The CDR3 is 17 residues long. The germline CDR1 and CDR2 sequences are MDHEN and SYDVKM.

The chain combines TRBV3-1 with TRBJ2-7, with D perhaps assigned TRBD1 or TRBD2 (5 bases each). The CDR3 consists of 17 residues. Germline V gives CDR1 LGHDT, CDR2 YNNKEL (reference sequence). V dropped 0 bases and J dropped 3 bases, with 18 bases sitting between them. CDR3 nucleotide sequence: TGTGCCAGCAGCCAAGATTTGGGGACCTCCCTTTTCTACGAGCAGTACTTC. This sequence encodes CASSQDLGTSLFYEQYF.

The genes are TRBV7-8 and TRBJ2-1, with a tentative D call TRBD2 (5 bases). Germline V lookup: CDR1 SGHVS, CDR2 FQNEAQ. The CDR3 consists of 16 residues. V was cut by 3 bases and J by 6 bases, with 18 bases left in between. In DNA, the CDR3 is TGTGCCAGCAGCTTTAGTGTTGGGCAACGGGGCAATGAGCAGTTCTTC. As protein: CASSFSVGQRGNEQFF.

This clonotype has only a few counts. V usage is TRBV24-1 and J usage is TRBJ2-2; 7 bases agree with TRBD2. The length of the CDR3 is 14 residues. Trimming at V came to 5 bases and at J to 7 bases, leaving 6 bases not matched to a gene. The germline V gene encodes CDR1 KGHDR and CDR2 SFDVKD. DNA for the CDR3: TGTGCCACCAGTGGACTAGCCTGGGACGGGGAGCTGTTTTTT. Translation gives CATSGLAWDGELFF.

This clonotype was detected only a few times. This rearrangement joins TRBV12-3 or TRBV12-4 to TRBJ2-5, with D possibly matching TRBD2 (6 bases). The CDR3 loop spans 15 amino acids. Deletions cut 7 bases from V and 2 bases from J, with 17 bases between. CDR3 region: CASTLGGTVQETQYF. CDR3 nucleotides: TGTGCCAGCACCCTTGGGGGGACCGTTCAAGAGACCCAGTACTTC.

This clonotype showed up just a few times. The chain couples TRBV13 to TRBJ1-5; D unclear. This CDR3 contains 12 residues. Germline assignment: CDR1 PRHDT and CDR2 FYEKMQ (reference sequence). Trimming pared 3 bases from V and 4 bases from J, leaving 4 bases between. Here the CDR3 reads CASSFLNQPQHF. The CDR3 region has the DNA TGTGCCAGCAGCTTTCTAAATCAGCCCCAGCATTTT.

Many counts were recorded for this clonotype. The chain joins TRBV3-1 to TRBJ2-2; 10 nucleotides line up with TRBD2. CDR3 size: 15 residues. Germline V gene sequence: CDR1 LGHDT, CDR2 YNNKEL (reference sequence). Losses at the gene ends were 1 base for V and 5 bases for J; bases not matched to a gene: 1. DNA of the CDR3: TGTGCCAGCAGCCAAGTGACTAGCGGGACCGGGGAGCTGTTTTTT. This encodes CASSQVTSGTGELFF. Full variable domain (outside the CDR3, taken from reference TRBV3-1 and TRBJ2-2): DTAVSQTPKYLVTQMGNDKSIKCEQNLGHDTMYWYKQDSKKFLKIMFSYNNKELIINETVPNRFSPKSPDKAHLNLHINSLELGDSAVYFCASSQVTSGTGELFFGEGSRLTVL.

This clonotype has a count of ten or more. This chain uses TRBV27 with TRBJ2-7, with D perhaps matching TRBD1 (7 bases). The CDR3 contains 13 residues. The V gene lost 5 bases and the J gene lost 7 bases, with 15 bases spanning the gap. Germline V gene sequence: CDR1 MNHEY, CDR2 SMNVEV (reference sequence). This chain's CDR3 is CASSRGTAREQYF. Here the CDR3 DNA reads TGTGCCAGCAGTCGCGGGACAGCAAGAGAGCAGTACTTC.

This clonotype was recorded at least ten times. This chain links TRBV24-1 with TRBJ2-1; D is unclear. The V end was cut by 0 bases, the J end by 4 bases, with 3 bases between. Germline V gives CDR1 KGHDR, CDR2 SFDVKD. This CDR3 has 13 residues. The CDR3 loop is CATSDLSYNEQFF. CDR3 in DNA: TGTGCCACCAGTGATTTGTCTTACAATGAGCAGTTCTTC.

This clonotype was seen ten or more times. This chain uses TRBV30 with TRBJ2-2; TRBD2 is a possible D gene (5 bases). Looked up from germline, CDR1 is GTSNPN and CDR2 is SVGIG (reference sequence). With 0 bases removed from V and 6 bases from J, the gap between germline ends came to 11 bases. CDR3 length equals 14 residues. The CDR3 loop reads CAWSVGGSAGELFF. CDR3 nucleotides: TGTGCCTGGAGTGTAGGTGGGAGCGCCGGGGAGCTGTTTTTT.

In its sample, this clonotype was seen many times. CDR3 loop: CSAKLAGVIAQYF. The CDR3 bases are TGCAGTGCAAAACTAGCGGGAGTGATTGCGCAGTATTTT. The chain couples TRBV20-1 to TRBJ2-3, with 11 bases matching TRBD2. Per the germline V gene, CDR1 is DFQATT and CDR2 is SNEGSKA (reference sequence). The ends lost 6 bases at V and 10 bases at J; junction bases unmatched: 9. This CDR3 is built from 13 residues.

The chain joins TRBV5-1 to TRBJ1-2, with D unclear. The CDR3 extends over 15 amino acids. Trimming left V 0 bases short and J 4 bases short, with 13 bases between. CDR1 is SGHRS, CDR2 YFSETQ, per germline. Here the CDR3 reads CASSLGHTEGYGYTF. CDR3 in DNA: TGCGCCAGCAGCTTGGGACACACAGAGGGCTATGGCTACACCTTC.

The chain recombines TRBV7-2 with TRBJ2-1; D gene ambiguous. Deletions cut 5 bases from V and 12 bases from J, with 14 bases between. This CDR3 region has 12 residues. The germline V gene encodes CDR1 SGHTA and CDR2 FQGNSA. CDR3 bases: TGTGCCAGCAGCCGAGAGCGAGACGGGCAGTTCTTC. This gives the protein CASSRERDGQFF.

There are a few counts of this clonotype. The chain has TRBV20-1 and TRBJ1-1; D might be TRBD1 (6 bases). The CDR3 extends over 13 amino acids. Between the trimmed V and J ends, which lost 6 bases and 1 base, there was a span of 12 bases. Germline assignment: CDR1 DFQATT and CDR2 SNEGSKA (reference sequence). The CDR3 DNA sequence: TGCAGTGCGACGGGACACCAGAACACTGAAGCTTTCTTT. The encoded protein is CSATGHQNTEAFF.

The J gene is TRBJ2-1, the V gene TRBV28; TRBD1 agrees at 7 bases. The trim removed 5 bases at V and 8 bases at J, leaving 18 bases unmatched. CDR3 length: 17 amino acids. Germline V CDR1 and CDR2: MDHEN, SYDVKM. CDR3 loop: CASSARQGSLLGDEQFF. CDR3 coding DNA: TGTGCCAGCAGTGCCCGACAGGGCTCCCTCCTCGGGGATGAGCAGTTCTTC.

This clonotype has a count of ten or more. This sequence joins TRBV5-1 and TRBJ1-1; TRBD1 matches 7 bases. The germline V gene has CDR1 SGHRS and CDR2 YFSETQ. This CDR3 comprises 13 residues. V gave up 2 bases and J gave up 3 bases; unmatched junction bases: 1. For the CDR3, the DNA is TGCGCCAGCAGCTTTCAGGGGGACACTGAAGCTTTCTTT. Protein: CASSFQGDTEAFF.

The chain uses TRBV10-3 and TRBJ2-3; 12 nucleotides align to TRBD2. Germline lookup yields CDR1 ENHRY and CDR2 SYGVKD. This CDR3 has 17 residues. J was trimmed by 0 bases and V by 8 bases; bases with no gene match: 9. CDR3: CAIFSPGTSGSTDTQYF. DNA for the CDR3: TGTGCCATCTTCTCCCCCGGGACTAGCGGGAGCACAGATACGCAGTATTTT.